This T cell receptor beta chain was profiled in a study of blood T cell repertoires in COVID-19. The table came from immunoSEQ multiplex PCR; TCRdb's copy has only in-frame clones and leaves some out. The sample gives hundreds of thousands of clones, around 88% of which show up once; approximately 9% is in the top ten. Sequencing was done on a sample of PBMCs or T cells enriched from blood (not recorded which). The receptor comes from a man between 35 and 55 years old who had recovered from COVID-19.

In DNA, the CDR3 is TGTGCCAGCAGCACCACAGGGGGAAGGTACGAGCAGTACTTC. It yields the protein CASSTTGGRYEQYF. The rearrangement uses TRBV9 and TRBJ2-7, with TRBD1 identical over 8 bases. The CDR3 extends over 14 amino acids. V shed 4 bases, J shed 4 bases, and the junction held 7 bases outside the gene matches. Germline-derived CDR1 and CDR2 are SGDLS and YYNGEE.